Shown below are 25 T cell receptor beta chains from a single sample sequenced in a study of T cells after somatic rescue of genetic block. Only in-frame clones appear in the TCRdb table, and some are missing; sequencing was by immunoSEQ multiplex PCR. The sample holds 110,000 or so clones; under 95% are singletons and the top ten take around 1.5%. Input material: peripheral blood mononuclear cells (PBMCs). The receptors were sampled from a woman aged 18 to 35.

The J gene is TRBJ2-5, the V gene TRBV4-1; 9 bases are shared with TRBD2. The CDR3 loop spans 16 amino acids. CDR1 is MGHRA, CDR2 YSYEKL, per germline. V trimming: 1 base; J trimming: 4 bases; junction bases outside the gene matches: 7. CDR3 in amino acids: CASSQVRGGGAETQYF. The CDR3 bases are TGCGCCAGCAGCCAAGTGCGGGGCGGGGGGGCAGAGACCCAGTACTTC.

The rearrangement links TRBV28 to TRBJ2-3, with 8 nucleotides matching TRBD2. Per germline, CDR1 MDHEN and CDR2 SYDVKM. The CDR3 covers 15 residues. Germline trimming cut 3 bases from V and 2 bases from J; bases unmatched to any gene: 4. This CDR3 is CASSFSAGDTDTQYF. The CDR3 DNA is TGTGCCAGCAGTTTTTCAGCGGGGGACACAGATACGCAGTATTTT. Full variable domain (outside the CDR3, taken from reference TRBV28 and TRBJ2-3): DVKVTQSSRYLVKRTGEKVFLECVQDMDHENMFWYRQDPGLGLRLIYFSYDVKMKEKGDIPEGYSVSREKKERFSLILESASTNQTSMYLCASSFSAGDTDTQYFGPGTRLTVL.

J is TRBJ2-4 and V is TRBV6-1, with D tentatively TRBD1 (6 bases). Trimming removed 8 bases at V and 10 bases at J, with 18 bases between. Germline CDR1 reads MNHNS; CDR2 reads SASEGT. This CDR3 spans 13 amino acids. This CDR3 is CASGGSSYEIQYF. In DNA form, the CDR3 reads TGTGCCAGCGGGGGCAGCTCGTATGAGATTCAGTACTTC.

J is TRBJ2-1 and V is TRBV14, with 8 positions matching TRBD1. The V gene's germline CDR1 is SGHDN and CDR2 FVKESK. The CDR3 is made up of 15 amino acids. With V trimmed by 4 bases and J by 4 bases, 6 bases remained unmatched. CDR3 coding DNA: TGTGCCAGCAGCCCCGGGACAGGCCTTTACAATGAGCAGTTCTTC. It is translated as CASSPGTGLYNEQFF.

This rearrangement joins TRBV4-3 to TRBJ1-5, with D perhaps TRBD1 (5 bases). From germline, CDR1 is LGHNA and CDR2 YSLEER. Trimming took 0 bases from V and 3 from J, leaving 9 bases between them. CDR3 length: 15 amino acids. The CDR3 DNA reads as TGCGCCAGCAGCCAAGATCTGGGGCCCAATCAGCCCCAGCATTTT. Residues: CASSQDLGPNQPQHF.

In nucleotides, the CDR3 is TGTGCCAGCAGCTTATACGAGGGTGCGGAAGCTTTCTTT. Encoded protein: CASSLYEGAEAFF. This chain joins TRBV7-3 and TRBJ1-1; D gene uncertain. Per the germline V gene, CDR1 is SGHTA and CDR2 is FQGTGA. CDR3 length equals 13 residues. V lost 2 bases and J lost 8, with 12 bases in between.

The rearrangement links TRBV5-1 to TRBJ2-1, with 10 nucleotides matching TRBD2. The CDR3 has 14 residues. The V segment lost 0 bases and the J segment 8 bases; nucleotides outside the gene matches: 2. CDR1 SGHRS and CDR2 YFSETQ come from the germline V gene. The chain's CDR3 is CASSLVAGGDEQFF. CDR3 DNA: TGCGCCAGCAGCTTGGTAGCGGGGGGTGATGAGCAGTTCTTC.

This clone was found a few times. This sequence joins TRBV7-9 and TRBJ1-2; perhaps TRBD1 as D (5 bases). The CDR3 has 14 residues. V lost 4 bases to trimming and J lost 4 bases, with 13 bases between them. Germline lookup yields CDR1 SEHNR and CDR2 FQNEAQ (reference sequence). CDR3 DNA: TGTGCCAGCAGCTCGAAGACAGCCTTCTATGGCTACACCTTC. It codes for CASSSKTAFYGYTF.

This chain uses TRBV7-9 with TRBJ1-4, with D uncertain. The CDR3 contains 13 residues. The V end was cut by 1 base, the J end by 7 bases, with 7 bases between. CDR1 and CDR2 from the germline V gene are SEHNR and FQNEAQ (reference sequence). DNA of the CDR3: TGTGCCAGCAGCTTAGGCCAAGCTGAAAAACTGTTTTTT. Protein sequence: CASSLGQAEKLFF.

CDR3 bases: TGTGCCAGCAGTTGGACAGGGGGTAGCACCGGGGAGCTGTTTTTT. Residues: CASSWTGGSTGELFF. This chain links TRBV7-9 with TRBJ2-2; 10 positions agree with TRBD1. Germline V gene sequence: CDR1 SEHNR, CDR2 FQNEAQ (reference sequence). V gave up 6 bases and J gave up 4 bases; unmatched junction bases: 5. This CDR3 region has 15 residues.

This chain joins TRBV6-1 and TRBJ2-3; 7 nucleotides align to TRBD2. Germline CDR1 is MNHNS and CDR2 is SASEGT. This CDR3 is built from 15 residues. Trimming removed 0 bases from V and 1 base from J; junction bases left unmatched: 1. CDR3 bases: TGTGCCAGCAGTGAAGCCCGGGGGGGCACAGATACGCAGTATTTT. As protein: CASSEARGGTDTQYF.

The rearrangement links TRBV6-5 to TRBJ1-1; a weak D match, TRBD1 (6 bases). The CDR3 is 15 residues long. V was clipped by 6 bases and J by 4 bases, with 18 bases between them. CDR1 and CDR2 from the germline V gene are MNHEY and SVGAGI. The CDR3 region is CASRDSRLGGTEAFF. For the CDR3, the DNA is TGTGCCAGCAGAGATAGTAGATTAGGGGGCACTGAAGCTTTCTTT.

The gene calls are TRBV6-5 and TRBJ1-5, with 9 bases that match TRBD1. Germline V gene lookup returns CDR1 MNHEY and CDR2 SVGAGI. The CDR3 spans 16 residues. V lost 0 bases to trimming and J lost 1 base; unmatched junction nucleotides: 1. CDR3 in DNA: TGTGCCAGCAGTTACTCAGGACAGGGGAGCAATCAGCCCCAGCATTTT. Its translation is CASSYSGQGSNQPQHF.

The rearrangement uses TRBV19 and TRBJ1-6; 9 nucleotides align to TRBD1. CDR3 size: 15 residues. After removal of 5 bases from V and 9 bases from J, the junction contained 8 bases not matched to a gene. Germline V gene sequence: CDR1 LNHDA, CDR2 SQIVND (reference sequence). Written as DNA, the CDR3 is TGTGCCAGTAGTCTTGGACAGGGGAGCGGTTCACCCCTCCACTTT. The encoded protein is CASSLGQGSGSPLHF.

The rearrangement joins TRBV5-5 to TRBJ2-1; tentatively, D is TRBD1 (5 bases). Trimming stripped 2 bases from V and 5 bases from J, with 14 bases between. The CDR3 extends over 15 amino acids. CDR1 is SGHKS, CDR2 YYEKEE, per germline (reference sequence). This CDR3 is CASSLRWGSDNEQFF. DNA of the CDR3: TGTGCCAGCAGCTTAAGGTGGGGCAGTGACAATGAGCAGTTCTTC.

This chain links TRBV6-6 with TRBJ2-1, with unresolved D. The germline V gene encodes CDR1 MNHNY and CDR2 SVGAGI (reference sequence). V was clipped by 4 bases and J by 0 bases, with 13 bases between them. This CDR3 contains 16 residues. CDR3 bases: TGTGCCAGCAGTTTCAACGACCGGAGCTCCTACAATGAGCAGTTCTTC. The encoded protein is CASSFNDRSSYNEQFF.

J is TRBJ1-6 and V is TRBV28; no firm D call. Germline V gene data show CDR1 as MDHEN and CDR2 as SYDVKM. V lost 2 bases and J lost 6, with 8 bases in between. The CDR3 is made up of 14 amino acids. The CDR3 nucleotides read TGTGCCAGCAGTTTAATCACCGGTAATTCACCCCTCCACTTT. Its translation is CASSLITGNSPLHF.

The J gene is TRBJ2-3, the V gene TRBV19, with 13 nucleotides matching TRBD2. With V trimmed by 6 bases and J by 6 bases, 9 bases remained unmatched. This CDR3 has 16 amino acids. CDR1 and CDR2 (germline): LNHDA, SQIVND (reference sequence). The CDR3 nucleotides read TGTGCCAGTAGGGTAACGGGGACTAGCGGGGCGGATACGCAGTATTTT. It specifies CASRVTGTSGADTQYF.

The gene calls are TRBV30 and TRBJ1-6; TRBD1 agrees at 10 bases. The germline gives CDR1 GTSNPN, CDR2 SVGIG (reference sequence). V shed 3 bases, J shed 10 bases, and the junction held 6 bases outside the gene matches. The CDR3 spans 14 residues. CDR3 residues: CAWSLGQGESPLHF. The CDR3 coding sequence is TGTGCCTGGAGCCTCGGACAGGGGGAATCACCCCTCCACTTT. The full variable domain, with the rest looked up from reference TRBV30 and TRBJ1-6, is SQTIHQWPATLVQPVGSPLSLECTVEGTSNPNLYWYRQAAGRGLQLLFYSVGIGQISSEVPQNLSASRPQDRQFILSSKKLLLSDSGFYLCAWSLGQGESPLHFGNGTRLTVT.

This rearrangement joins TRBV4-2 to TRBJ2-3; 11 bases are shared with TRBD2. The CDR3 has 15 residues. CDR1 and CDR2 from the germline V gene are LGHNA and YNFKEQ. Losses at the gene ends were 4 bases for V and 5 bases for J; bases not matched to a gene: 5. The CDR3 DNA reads TGTGCCAGCAGCCCGCTAGCGGGGGGTCAAGATACGCAGTATTTT. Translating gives CASSPLAGGQDTQYF.

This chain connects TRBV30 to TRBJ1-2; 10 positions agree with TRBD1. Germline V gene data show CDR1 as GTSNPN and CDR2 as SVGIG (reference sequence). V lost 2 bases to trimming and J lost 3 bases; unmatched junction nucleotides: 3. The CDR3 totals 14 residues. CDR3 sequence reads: CAWSSGTGDYGYTF. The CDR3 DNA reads TGTGCCTGGAGTTCCGGGACAGGGGACTATGGCTACACCTTC. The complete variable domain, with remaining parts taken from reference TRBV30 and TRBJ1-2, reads SQTIHQWPATLVQPVGSPLSLECTVEGTSNPNLYWYRQAAGRGLQLLFYSVGIGQISSEVPQNLSASRPQDRQFILSSKKLLLSDSGFYLCAWSSGTGDYGYTFGSGTRLTVV.

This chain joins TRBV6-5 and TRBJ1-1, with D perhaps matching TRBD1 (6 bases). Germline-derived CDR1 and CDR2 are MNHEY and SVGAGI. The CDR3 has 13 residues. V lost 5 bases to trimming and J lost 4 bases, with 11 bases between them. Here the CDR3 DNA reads TGTGCCAGCAGTGAACAGGGCGCCACTGAAGCTTTCTTT. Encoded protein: CASSEQGATEAFF.

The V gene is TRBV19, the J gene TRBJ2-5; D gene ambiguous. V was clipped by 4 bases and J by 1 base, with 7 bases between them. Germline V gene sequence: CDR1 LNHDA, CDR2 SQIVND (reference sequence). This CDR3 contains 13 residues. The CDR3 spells CASSTGIQETQYF. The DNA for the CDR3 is TGTGCCAGTAGTACGGGTATCCAAGAGACCCAGTACTTC.

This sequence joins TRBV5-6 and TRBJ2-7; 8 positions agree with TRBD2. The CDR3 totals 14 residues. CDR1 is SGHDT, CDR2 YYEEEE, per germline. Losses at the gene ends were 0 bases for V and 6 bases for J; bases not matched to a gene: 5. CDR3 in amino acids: CASSLVTSGGEQYF. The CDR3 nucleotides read TGTGCCAGCAGCTTGGTCACTAGCGGTGGCGAGCAGTACTTC. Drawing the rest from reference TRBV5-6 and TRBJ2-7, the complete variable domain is DAGVTQSPTHLIKTRGQQVTLRCSPKSGHDTVSWYQQALGQGPQFIFQYYEEEERQRGNFPDRFSGHQFPNYSSELNVNALLLGDSALYLCASSLVTSGGEQYFGPGTRLTVT.

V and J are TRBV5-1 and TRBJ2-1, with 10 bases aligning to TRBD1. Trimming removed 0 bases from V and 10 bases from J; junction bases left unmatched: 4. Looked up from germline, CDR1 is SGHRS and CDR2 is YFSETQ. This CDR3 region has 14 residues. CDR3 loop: CASSLASGQGEQFF. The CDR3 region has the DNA TGCGCCAGCAGCTTGGCCTCGGGACAGGGGGAGCAGTTCTTC.